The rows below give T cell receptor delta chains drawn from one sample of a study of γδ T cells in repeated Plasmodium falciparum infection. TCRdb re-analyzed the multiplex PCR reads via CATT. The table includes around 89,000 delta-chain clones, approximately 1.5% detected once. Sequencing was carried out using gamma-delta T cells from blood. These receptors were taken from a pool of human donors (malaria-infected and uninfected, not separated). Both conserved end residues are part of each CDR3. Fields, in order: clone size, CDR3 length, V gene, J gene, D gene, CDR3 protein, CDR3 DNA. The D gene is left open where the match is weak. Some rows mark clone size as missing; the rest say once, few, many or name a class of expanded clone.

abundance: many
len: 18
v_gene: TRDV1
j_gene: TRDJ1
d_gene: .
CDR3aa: CALGELVFGDSYTDKLIF
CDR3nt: TGTGCTCTTGGGGAACTAGTCTTTGGGGACTCGTACACCGATAAACTCATCTTT

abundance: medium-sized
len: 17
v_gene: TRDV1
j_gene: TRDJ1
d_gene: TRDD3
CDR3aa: CALGVGAGGFSTDKLIF
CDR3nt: TGTGCTCTTGGGGTCGGGGCTGGGGGATTCTCTACCGATAAACTCATCTTT

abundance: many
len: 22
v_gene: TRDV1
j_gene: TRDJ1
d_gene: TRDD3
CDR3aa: CALGTSLALYWGIRMYTDKLIF
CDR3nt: TGTGCTCTTGGGACGTCATTAGCCCTTTACTGGGGGATACGTATGTACACCGATAAACTCATCTTT

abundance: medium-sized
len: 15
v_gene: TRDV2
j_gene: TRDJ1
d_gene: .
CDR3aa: CACDTVQRVTDKLIF
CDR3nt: TGTGCCTGTGACACGGTCCAGCGCGTTACCGATAAACTCATCTTT

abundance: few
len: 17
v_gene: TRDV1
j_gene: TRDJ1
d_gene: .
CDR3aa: CALGELWKRGYTDKLIF
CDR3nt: .

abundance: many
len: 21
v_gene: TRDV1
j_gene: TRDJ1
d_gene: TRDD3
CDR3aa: CALGDSSYTYWGIRVTDKLIF
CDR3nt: TGTGCTCTTGGGGACAGTTCCTACACGTACTGGGGGATACGCGTCACCGATAAACTCATCTTT

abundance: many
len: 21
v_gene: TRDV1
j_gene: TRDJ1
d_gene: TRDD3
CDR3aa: CALGELCGILCTGGQTDKLIF
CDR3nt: TGTGCTCTTGGGGAACTTTGTGGGATTCTCTGTACTGGGGGACAGACCGATAAACTCATCTTT

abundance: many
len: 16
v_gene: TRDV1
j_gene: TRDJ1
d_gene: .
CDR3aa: CALGETLPSRNDKLIF
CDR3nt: TGTGCTCTTGGGGAAACCCTTCCCTCACGGAACGATAAACTCATCTTT

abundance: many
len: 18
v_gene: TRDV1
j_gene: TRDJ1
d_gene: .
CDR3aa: CALGVHRAQVEYTDKLIF
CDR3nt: TGTGCTCTTGGGGTCCATCGAGCCCAGGTCGAGTACACCGATAAACTCATCTTT

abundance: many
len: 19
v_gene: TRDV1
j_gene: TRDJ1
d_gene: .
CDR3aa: CALGELDAPRLGWTDKLIF
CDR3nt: TGTGCTCTTGGGGAACTAGACGCCCCTCGATTGGGGTGGACCGATAAACTCATCTTT

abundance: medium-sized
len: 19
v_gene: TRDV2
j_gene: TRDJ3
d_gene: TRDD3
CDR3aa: CACDTILGDRRWDTRQMFF
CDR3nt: TGTGCCTGTGACACCATACTGGGGGATAGGAGGTGGGACACCCGACAGATGTTTTTC

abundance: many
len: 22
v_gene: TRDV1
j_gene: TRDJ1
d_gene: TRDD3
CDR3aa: CALGYIFPLRLGVYSYTDKLIF
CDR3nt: TGTGCTCTTGGGTACATCTTCCCGCTACGACTGGGGGTCTACTCATACACCGATAAACTCATCTTT

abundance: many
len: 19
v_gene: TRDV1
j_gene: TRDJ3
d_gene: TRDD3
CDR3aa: CALGKYYGGVLGDPLQMFF
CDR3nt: TGTGCTCTTGGGAAATACTACGGAGGAGTACTGGGGGATCCCCTACAGATGTTTTTC

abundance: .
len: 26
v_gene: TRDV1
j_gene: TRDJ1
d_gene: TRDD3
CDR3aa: CALGVPRAFMYWGVLIDVPNTDKLIF
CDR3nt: TGTGCTCTTGGGGTACCCCGAGCCTTCATGTACTGGGGGGTACTAATTGACGTTCCGAACACCGATAAACTCATCTTT